This entry is about one T cell receptor (beta chain). Some clones are missing from TCRdb's copy, which holds only in-frame ones; the method was immunoSEQ multiplex PCR. This table has about 1.5 million clones, 98% appearing once. These data come from a study of shared clonotypes between healthy human individuals. The ends lost 4 bases at V and 3 bases at J; junction bases unmatched: 12. The CDR3 consists of 17 residues. Per germline, CDR1 SGHNT and CDR2 YYREEE (reference sequence). This clonotype was sampled from a man aged 30 to 39 in good health. V and J are TRBV5-4 and TRBJ2-2; 7 bases are shared with TRBD2. Sequencing used naive CD4+ T cells sorted from blood. Subset here: CD45RA+ positively selected. CDR3 DNA sequence: TGTGCCAGCAGCCTGTTAGAGGGAGGGCCTTACACCGGGGAGCTGTTTTTT. It is translated as CASSLLEGGPYTGELFF.